These 6 T cell receptor beta chains came from one sample sequenced in a study of control samples from healthy donors and cancer patients. Sequencing was performed with immunoSEQ multiplex PCR; in TCRdb, only in-frame clones are kept and a portion is missing. The data show 150,000 to 200,000 clones, with approximately 94% seen just once and approximately 1.5% held by the top ten. Sequencing used blood. Source of these receptors: a woman aged 18-29 years in good health.

The rearrangement links TRBV9 to TRBJ2-1; no clear D gene. Looked up from germline, CDR1 is SGDLS and CDR2 is YYNGEE. V lost 0 bases, J lost 8 bases, and 18 bases lay in between. CDR3 size: 16 residues. CDR3 sequence reads: CASSVAGRTLADEQFF. CDR3 bases: TGTGCCAGCAGCGTAGCAGGCAGGACCCTCGCCGATGAGCAGTTCTTC.

J is TRBJ1-2 and V is TRBV6-5, with D hard to call. Germline V gene sequence: CDR1 MNHEY, CDR2 SVGAGI. V was pared by 0 bases and J by 0 bases, with 8 bases between. CDR3 length equals 15 residues. The chain's CDR3 is CASSYSIEANYGYTF. The CDR3 DNA follows: TGTGCCAGCAGTTACTCGATAGAGGCTAACTATGGCTACACCTTC.

The chain uses TRBV4-1 and TRBJ2-7; D call uncertain. The CDR3 spans 15 residues. The germline gives CDR1 MGHRA, CDR2 YSYEKL. Deletions cut 0 bases from V and 2 bases from J, with 11 bases between. The CDR3 sequence is CASSQDPQITYEQYF. The CDR3 DNA sequence: TGCGCCAGCAGCCAAGATCCGCAGATAACCTACGAGCAGTACTTC.

The chain recombines TRBV4-1 with TRBJ2-7; D gene unclear. Trimming stripped 0 bases from V and 2 bases from J, with 5 bases between. The length of the CDR3 is 13 residues. Germline loops: CDR1 MGHRA, CDR2 YSYEKL. For the CDR3, the DNA is TGCGCCAGCAGCCAAGATATTACCTACGAGCAGTACTTC. Its protein is CASSQDITYEQYF.

The chain combines TRBV6-6 with TRBJ2-7, with 10 nucleotides matching TRBD1. The CDR3 totals 13 residues. V shed 7 bases and J 6 bases; nucleotides not matched to a gene: 6. Germline-derived CDR1 and CDR2 are MNHNY and SVGAGI (reference sequence). CDR3 coding DNA: TGTGCCAGCACTTCGGGGACAGGGGCCGAGCAGTACTTC. As protein: CASTSGTGAEQYF.

This chain joins TRBV7-2 and TRBJ1-3; 7 bases map to TRBD1. There are 14 residues in the CDR3. The J segment lost 8 bases and the V segment lost 3 bases, leaving 7 bases of the junction unmatched. Germline V gene lookup returns CDR1 SGHTA and CDR2 FQGNSA. The CDR3 reads CASSFQGVSDTIYF. The CDR3 DNA follows: TGTGCCAGCAGCTTCCAGGGGGTTTCAGACACCATATATTTT.